What follows are 23 T cell receptor beta chains derived from one specimen sequenced in a study of T cell responses to AZD1222 COVID-19 vaccine. This table comes from immunoSEQ multiplex PCR, and its TCRdb copy is limited to in-frame clones, with some not included. The data show over 100,000 clones, almost 85% seen once. The sequencing here drew on peripheral blood, taken 28 days after the second dose of the MenACWY control vaccine. Receptors were obtained from an adult who received the MenACWY meningococcal vaccine as a control.

The chain recombines TRBV24-1 with TRBJ1-1; D may be TRBD1 (5 bases). The germline V gene encodes CDR1 KGHDR and CDR2 SFDVKD. There are 14 residues in the CDR3. The ends were cut back, 5 bases at V and 4 bases at J, with 13 bases in the middle. The CDR3 protein is CATSGGDRGTEAFF. Written as DNA, the CDR3 is TGTGCCACCAGTGGGGGGGATCGGGGCACTGAAGCTTTCTTT.

The chain uses TRBV6-5 and TRBJ2-2; D remains ambiguous. The CDR3 runs 15 residues. Germline V lookup: CDR1 MNHEY, CDR2 SVGAGI. V lost 3 bases, J lost 6 bases, and 14 bases lay in between. The CDR3 protein is CASSYLGLYPGELFF. In DNA, the CDR3 is TGTGCCAGCAGTTATTTGGGGTTGTATCCCGGGGAGCTGTTTTTT.

The J gene is TRBJ2-7, the V gene TRBV12-2. TRBV12-2 is reported as a pseudogene. This CDR3 has 17 amino acids. CDR3 region: CASRFYFQSDGSYEQYV. The CDR3 nucleotides read TGTGCAAGTCGCTTTTACTTTCAATCGGATGGCTCCTACGAGCAGTACGTC.

This chain joins TRBV7-2 and TRBJ1-2; D possibly corresponds to TRBD1 (6 bases). The germline V and J ends were trimmed by 1 base and 8 bases, with 20 bases remaining between them. The length of the CDR3 is 16 residues. Germline loops: CDR1 SGHTA, CDR2 FQGNSA. The CDR3 protein is CASSLGFAQGHVGYTF. As DNA, the CDR3 is TGTGCCAGCAGCTTAGGTTTCGCACAGGGACACGTCGGCTACACCTTC.

This chain uses TRBV6-5 with TRBJ2-5, with a tentative D call TRBD1 (5 bases). Germline-derived CDR1 and CDR2 are MNHEY and SVGAGI. The CDR3 contains 14 residues. With 2 bases removed from V and 2 bases from J, the gap between germline ends came to 9 bases. CDR3 residues: CASSYAGNQETQYF. Here the CDR3 DNA reads TGTGCCAGCAGTTACGCAGGGAATCAAGAGACCCAGTACTTC.

The V call is TRBV6-1, the J call TRBJ1-6; D unclear. Trimming removed 4 bases from V and 5 bases from J, with 6 bases in between. There are 13 residues in the CDR3. Per the germline V gene, CDR1 is MNHNS and CDR2 is SASEGT. The CDR3 sequence: CASSAADNSPLHF. CDR3 nucleotide sequence: TGTGCCAGCAGTGCAGCGGATAATTCACCCCTCCACTTT.

The chain uses TRBV30 and TRBJ2-2; D gene ambiguous. Germline values: CDR1 GTSNPN, CDR2 SVGIG (reference sequence). The germline V and J ends were trimmed by 2 bases and 9 bases, with 7 bases remaining between them. The CDR3 runs 11 residues. Written as DNA, the CDR3 is TGTGCCTGGAGTCGCCGGAGGGAGCTGTTTTTT. Translation gives CAWSRRRELFF.

V is TRBV7-2 and J is TRBJ1-2, with 8 bases identical to TRBD1. The CDR3 has 16 amino acids. Germline CDR1 is SGHTA and CDR2 is FQGNSA. V gave up 0 bases and J gave up 4 bases; unmatched junction bases: 7. The CDR3 DNA is TGTGCCAGCAGCTTAGCGATGGCAGGGGGCAGCTATGGCTACACCTTC. Translation: CASSLAMAGGSYGYTF.

The chain couples TRBV6-5 to TRBJ1-2; TRBD1 is a possible D gene (5 bases). The V end was cut by 0 bases, the J end by 2 bases, with 10 bases between. This CDR3 is 15 amino acids long. CDR1 and CDR2 (germline): MNHEY, SVGAGI. CDR3: CASSYSRQSNYGYTF. CDR3 nucleotides: TGTGCCAGCAGTTACTCCAGACAGTCCAACTATGGCTACACCTTC.

The rearrangement links TRBV7-9 to TRBJ2-2; D remains ambiguous. This CDR3 contains 13 residues. Germline values: CDR1 SEHNR, CDR2 FQNEAQ (reference sequence). Trimming left V 5 bases short and J 7 bases short, with 11 bases between. The chain's CDR3 is CASSPIGLGELFF. The CDR3 DNA reads as TGTGCCAGCAGCCCTATAGGCCTCGGGGAGCTGTTTTTT. The complete variable domain, with remaining parts taken from reference TRBV7-9 and TRBJ2-2, reads DTGVSQNPRHKITKRGQNVTFRCDPISEHNRLYWYRQTLGQGPEFLTYFQNEAQLEKSRLLSDRFSAERPKGSFSTLEIQRTEQGDSAMYLCASSPIGLGELFFGEGSRLTVL.

The chain links TRBV10-2 to TRBJ2-2, with TRBD1 identical over 7 bases. Germline trimming cut 5 bases from V and 4 bases from J; bases unmatched to any gene: 7. Germline assignment: CDR1 WSHSY and CDR2 SAAADI. The CDR3 runs 15 residues. CDR3: CASSFDRAGTGELFF. As DNA, the CDR3 is TGCGCCAGCAGTTTCGACAGGGCGGGCACCGGGGAGCTGTTTTTT.

Only a few counts were recorded for this clone. This rearrangement joins TRBV11-3 to TRBJ1-4; TRBD1 matches 9 bases. J lost 5 bases, V lost 3 bases, and 1 base had no gene match. The CDR3 is made up of 14 amino acids. Germline CDR1 and CDR2: SGHNT and YENEEA. CDR3 nucleotides: TGTGCCAGCAGCTTCGGGACAGGGAATGAAAAACTGTTTTTT. Translated, it gives CASSFGTGNEKLFF.

This chain uses TRBV11-2 with TRBJ2-7, with no clear D. Trimming shortened V by 2 bases and J by 3 bases, and 8 bases separated the two germline ends. This CDR3 comprises 13 residues. Germline CDR1 is SGHAT and CDR2 is FQNNGV. Here the CDR3 reads CASSLTTGYEQYV. For the CDR3, the DNA is TGTGCCAGCAGCTTAACGACGGGCTACGAGCAGTACGTC.

The V and J genes are TRBV7-8 and TRBJ2-2; D is undetermined. This CDR3 has 16 residues. Trimming took 5 bases from V and 0 from J, leaving 13 bases between them. Germline V lookup: CDR1 SGHVS, CDR2 FQNEAQ. The CDR3 is CASSRRRASNTGELFF. As DNA, the CDR3 is TGTGCCAGCAGCCGCCGGCGCGCCTCGAACACCGGGGAGCTGTTTTTT.

The rearrangement links TRBV9 to TRBJ2-2; 9 bases align to TRBD1. V shed 5 bases and J 1 base; nucleotides not matched to a gene: 9. The CDR3 totals 17 residues. CDR1 is SGDLS and CDR2 is YYNGEE in the germline V gene. The CDR3 sequence: CASSGRRTGENTGELFF. CDR3 in DNA: TGTGCCAGCAGTGGGAGGAGGACAGGGGAGAACACCGGGGAGCTGTTTTTT.

This chain uses TRBV6-5 with TRBJ2-7; weak D call: TRBD1 (5 bases). Germline CDR1 reads MNHEY; CDR2 reads SVGAGI. Deletions cut 6 bases from V and 3 bases from J, with 15 bases between. This CDR3 region has 14 residues. The CDR3 region has the DNA TGTGCCAGCAGCGTCACAGGAACAAGCTACGAGCAGTACTTC. It specifies CASSVTGTSYEQYF.

In its sample, this clone was seen once. This chain joins TRBV3-1 (or the pseudogene TRBV3-2) and TRBJ1-2; D gene uncertain. The CDR3 sequence is 15 residues long. Trimming took off 1 base at V and 7 bases at J, with 16 bases between the two ends. The germline CDR1 and CDR2 sequences are LGHDT and YNNKEL (reference sequence). CDR3 protein: CASSQGTAADVGYTF. The CDR3 bases are TGTGCCAGCAGCCAAGGTACAGCAGCGGATGTTGGCTACACCTTC.

The chain employs TRBV5-5 and TRBJ1-4; 9 bases agree with TRBD1. The V gene's germline CDR1 is SGHKS and CDR2 YYEKEE (reference sequence). The CDR3 sequence is 16 residues long. After removal of 0 bases from V and 11 bases from J, the junction contained 11 bases not matched to a gene. The CDR3 region is CASSLDPGQGSEKLFF. CDR3 in DNA: TGTGCCAGCAGCTTGGACCCGGGACAGGGATCCGAGAAACTGTTTTTT.

The CDR3: CAISSLGGNQYNEQFF. The CDR3 bases are TGTGCCATCAGTTCGCTAGGGGGTAACCAGTACAATGAGCAGTTCTTC. The chain uses TRBV10-3 and TRBJ2-1; maybe TRBD1 (6 bases). Germline loops: CDR1 ENHRY, CDR2 SYGVKD. Trimming cost V 5 bases and J 4 bases, with 18 bases left between them. The CDR3 spans 16 residues.

This clone came up once. The chain combines TRBV2 with TRBJ1-1; no clear D gene. The CDR3 covers 13 residues. V was trimmed by 4 bases and J by 5 bases, leaving 11 bases between them. CDR1 and CDR2 (germline): SNHLY, FYNNEI. The CDR3 reads CASSVRDSTEAFF. The CDR3 DNA is TGTGCCAGCAGTGTAAGGGATAGTACTGAAGCTTTCTTT.

V usage is TRBV24-1 and J usage is TRBJ2-2; 7 bases line up with TRBD1. Germline V lookup: CDR1 KGHDR, CDR2 SFDVKD. The V segment lost 5 bases and the J segment 0 bases; nucleotides outside the gene matches: 5. The CDR3 consists of 16 residues. The CDR3 loop is CATSAYRGSNTGELFF. In DNA form, the CDR3 reads TGTGCCACCAGTGCTTACAGGGGCTCGAACACCGGGGAGCTGTTTTTT.

The CDR3 protein is CASSSLTLFEAFF. For the CDR3, the DNA is TGTGCCAGCAGTTCGCTCACGTTATTTGAAGCTTTCTTT. The chain couples TRBV27 to TRBJ1-1; D gene ambiguous. Trimming removed 4 bases from V and 7 bases from J, with 13 bases in between. CDR3 length: 13 residues. CDR1 MNHEY and CDR2 SMNVEV come from the germline V gene (reference sequence).

This chain connects TRBV7-2 to TRBJ1-4, with TRBD1 identical over 8 bases. Germline CDR1 reads SGHTA; CDR2 reads FQGNSA. The trim removed 0 bases at V and 8 bases at J, leaving 8 bases unmatched. The CDR3 is made up of 16 amino acids. The CDR3 loop reads CASSLAAGSGGEKLFF. The CDR3 DNA reads TGTGCCAGCAGCTTAGCGGCGGGATCAGGGGGCGAAAAACTGTTTTTT.